The clone carrying this T cell receptor (beta chain) was recorded at least ten times. The antigen is unknown. The data were taken from a study of T cells in Graves' hyperthyroidism and ophthalmopathy. Notes on the study in general: Ophthalmopathy got predicted by the model a median 6.5 months before its onset.

Uncontrolled infection, other autoimmune disease, pregnancy or lactation excluded patients. Thyroid ultrasound, orbital computed tomography, clinical symptoms, and serum thyroxine and TRAb underpinned diagnoses. From approximately 9.3 ml of fresh peripheral blood, PBMCs were isolated. It was RNA transcripts that yielded the amplified TCR beta CDR3 regions. RT-PCR in the first round (using the HTBI primer set) targeted the TCR CDR3. TCRdb reanalysed the multiplex PCR reads using MiXCR and keeps one entry per CDR3 protein. The sample lists some 300,000 distinct CDR3 sequences; 10% to 15% were seen once. Germline CDR1 and CDR2: LNHDA and SQIVND (reference sequence). V was cut by 1 base and J by 3 bases, with 10 bases left in between. This CDR3 comprises 14 residues.

The TCR originated in a woman aged 25 to 39 with Graves' hyperthyroidism that later progressed to Graves' ophthalmopathy. Sample: blood. The genes are TRBV19 and TRBJ2-7; tentative D call: TRBD2 (5 bases). The CDR3 region has the DNA TGTGCCAGTAGTATAGCTACGGGGATCTACGAGCAGTACTTC. This gives the protein CASSIATGIYEQYF.